This T cell receptor beta chain stems from a study of T cells in Graves' hyperthyroidism and ophthalmopathy. Study-level points and caveats: Blood also contained most expanded thyroid clonotypes above 0.001.

The V and J ends lost 1 base and 4 bases, in that order; junction bases with no gene match: 9. The germline V gene has CDR1 SGHDN and CDR2 FVKESK. CDR3 size: 16 residues. Template material for amplifying TCR beta CDR3 regions consisted of RNA transcripts. With the HTBI primer set, the TCR CDR3 went through a first round of RT-PCR. Via MiXCR, TCRdb re-called the multiplex PCR reads, giving one row per CDR3 protein. This table has approximately 400,000 distinct CDR3 sequences, roughly 15% appearing once. The sample holds a few counts of this clonotype. Its antigen remains unknown. This sequence joins TRBV14 and TRBJ1-2; 7 bases are a match to TRBD1. The receptor's source is a woman under 40 with Graves' ophthalmopathy. Sample: blood. CDR3 sequence (DNA): TGTGCCAGCAGCCAAGGGAAGGACCAGGGGGTCTATGGCTACACCTTC. Amino acids: CASSQGKDQGVYGYTF.